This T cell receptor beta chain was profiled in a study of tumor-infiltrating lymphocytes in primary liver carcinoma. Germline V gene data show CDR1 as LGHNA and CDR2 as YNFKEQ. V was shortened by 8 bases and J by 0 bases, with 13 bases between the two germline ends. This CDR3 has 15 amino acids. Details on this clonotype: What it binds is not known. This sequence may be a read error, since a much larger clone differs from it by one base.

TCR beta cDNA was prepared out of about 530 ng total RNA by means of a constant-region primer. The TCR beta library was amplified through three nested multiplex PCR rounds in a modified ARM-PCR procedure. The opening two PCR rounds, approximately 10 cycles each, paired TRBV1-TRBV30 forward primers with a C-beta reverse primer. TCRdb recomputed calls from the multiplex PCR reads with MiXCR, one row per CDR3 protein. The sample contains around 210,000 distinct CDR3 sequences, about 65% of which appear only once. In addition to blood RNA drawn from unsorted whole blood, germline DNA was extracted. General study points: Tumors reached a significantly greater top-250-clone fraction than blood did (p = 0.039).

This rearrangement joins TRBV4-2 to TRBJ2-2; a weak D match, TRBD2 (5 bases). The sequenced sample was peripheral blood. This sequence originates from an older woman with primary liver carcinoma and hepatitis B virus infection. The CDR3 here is CASGPSGSNTGELFF. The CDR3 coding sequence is TGTGCCAGCGGCCCATCGGGGTCGAACACCGGGGAGCTGTTTTTT.